This is a list of T cell receptor beta chains from one sample in a study of blood T cells in healthy people across ages. TCRdb recomputed calls from the 5' RACE reads with MiXCR, one row per CDR3 protein. The top ten clones hold approximately 15% of a sample with 600,000 or so distinct CDR3 sequences, roughly 31% of them seen once. Sequenced material: blood. Receptors were obtained from a woman at least 80 years old in good health. CDR3s leave out the opening cysteine and the closing phenylalanine or tryptophan. Each record gives: D gene, CDR3 length, V gene, CDR3 protein. A D gene is named only where the DNA matches it firmly.

-	13	TRBV6-2/TRBV6-3	ASSSGTQIQETQY
-	13	TRBV7-8	ASSMTGSSYNEQF
TRBD1	13	TRBV6-6	ASSSDRVGGGEAF
-	11	TRBV12-3/TRBV12-4	ASSLTSGIEAF
TRBD2	14	TRBV20-1	SARPSGLSSYNEQF
TRBD2	13	TRBV3-1	ASSQGLAGGIEQF
TRBD1	15	TRBV27	ASSLAWTGDYQETQY
TRBD2	12	TRBV20-1	SARRGGRTDTQY
TRBD1	14	TRBV3-1	ASSQVGQRDGYGYT
-	9	TRBV10-3	AIQKEETQY
TRBD2	16	TRBV20-1	SASPLPIAGGFYNEQY
-	10	TRBV5-1	ASSELGNEQF
-	13	TRBV20-1	SARDLRDSNQPQH
TRBD1	9	TRBV29-1	SAAQGDEQY
-	10	TRBV6-2/TRBV6-3	ASGLTSQPQH
TRBD2	11	TRBV20-1	SARLAGAETQY
-	11	TRBV29-1	SVGAGVGSPLH
-	11	TRBV6-5	ASQRAGTREQY
-	10	TRBV27	ASSLSGHGYT
-	10	TRBV11-2	ASSFTGETQY
TRBD2	14	TRBV9	ASRGGGLAGNNEQF
-	12	TRBV6-5	ASSLSRATYEAF
TRBD2	16	TRBV20-1	SATRLAGGPSSTDTQY
-	10	TRBV10-2	ASRAPNTEAF
-	11	TRBV18	ASSPRWGQEQY
TRBD1	16	TRBV20-1	SARDLSQGAGSYNEQF
TRBD2	15	TRBV20-1	SARGNPRGESYNEQF
-	9	TRBV6-1	AARGYEGQY
-	10	TRBV7-9	ASSPLDYGYT
TRBD1	12	TRBV6-1	ASSGQGVNQPRH
TRBD1	12	TRBV29-1	SVEGDSSYNEQF
-	9	TRBV30	AWQQGYEQY
-	14	TRBV20-1	SARDRRDSLRNEQF
-	11	TRBV29-1	SVDFPGITEAF
-	9	TRBV20-1	SAIMNTEAF
-	13	TRBV5-1	ASSLEGNRDSPLH
TRBD1	15	TRBV7-2	ASSLVGTGAVNTVAF
-	13	TRBV6-5	ASSSHRYSNQPQH
TRBD1	14	TRBV12-3/TRBV12-4	ASSSRPGQTNEKLF
-	13	TRBV4-1	ASRLSGTEINTQY
-	11	TRBV11-2	ASSLNSPDTQY